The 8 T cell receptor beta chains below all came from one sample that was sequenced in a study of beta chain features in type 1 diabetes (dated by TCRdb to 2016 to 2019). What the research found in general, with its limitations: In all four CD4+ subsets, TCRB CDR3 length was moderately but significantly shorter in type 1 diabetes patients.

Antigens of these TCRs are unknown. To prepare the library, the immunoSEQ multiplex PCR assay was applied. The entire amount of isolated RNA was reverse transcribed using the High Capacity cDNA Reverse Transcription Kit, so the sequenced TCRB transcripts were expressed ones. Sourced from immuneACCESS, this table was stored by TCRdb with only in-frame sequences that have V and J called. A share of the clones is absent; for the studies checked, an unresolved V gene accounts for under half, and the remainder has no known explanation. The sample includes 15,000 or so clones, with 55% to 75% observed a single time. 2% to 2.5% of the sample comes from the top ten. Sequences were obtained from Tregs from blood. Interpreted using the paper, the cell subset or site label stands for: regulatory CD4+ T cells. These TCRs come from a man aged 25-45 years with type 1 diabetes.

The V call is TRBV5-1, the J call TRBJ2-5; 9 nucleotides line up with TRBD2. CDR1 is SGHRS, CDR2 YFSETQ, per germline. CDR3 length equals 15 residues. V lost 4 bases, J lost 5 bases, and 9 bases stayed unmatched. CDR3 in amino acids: CASSPQAGGGETQYF. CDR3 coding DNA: TGCGCCAGCAGCCCCCAAGCGGGAGGCGGGGAGACCCAGTACTTC.

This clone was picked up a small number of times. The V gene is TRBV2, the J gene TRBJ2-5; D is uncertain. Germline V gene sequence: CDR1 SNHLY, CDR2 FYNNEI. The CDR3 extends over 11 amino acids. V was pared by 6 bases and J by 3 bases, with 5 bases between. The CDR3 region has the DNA TGTGCCAGCAGGCTAAAAGAGACCCAGTACTTC. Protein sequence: CASRLKETQYF. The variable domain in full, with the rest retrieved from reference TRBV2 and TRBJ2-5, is EPEVTQTPSHQVTQMGQEVILRCVPISNHLYFYWYRQILGQKVEFLVSFYNNEISEKSEIFDDQFSVERPDGSNFTLKIRSTKLEDSAMYFCASRLKETQYFGPGTRLLVL.

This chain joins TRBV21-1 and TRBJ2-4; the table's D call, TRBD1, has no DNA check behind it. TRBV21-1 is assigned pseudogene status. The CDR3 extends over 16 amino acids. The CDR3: CASSPHRAQGKNIQYF. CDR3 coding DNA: TGTGCCAGCAGCCCCCACCGGGCCCAGGGCAAAAACATTCAGTACTTC.

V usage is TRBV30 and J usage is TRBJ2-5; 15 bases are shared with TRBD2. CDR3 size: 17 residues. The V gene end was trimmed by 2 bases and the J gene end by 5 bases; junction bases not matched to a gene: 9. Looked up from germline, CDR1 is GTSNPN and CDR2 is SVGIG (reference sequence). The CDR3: CAWSSPGLAGGRETQYF. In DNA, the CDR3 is TGTGCCTGGAGTAGCCCGGGACTAGCGGGAGGACGGGAGACCCAGTACTTC.

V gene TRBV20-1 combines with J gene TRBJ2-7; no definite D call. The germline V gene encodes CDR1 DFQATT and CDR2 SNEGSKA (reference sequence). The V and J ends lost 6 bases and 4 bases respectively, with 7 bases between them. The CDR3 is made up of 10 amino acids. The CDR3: CSALHYEQYF. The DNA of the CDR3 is TGCAGTGCACTCCATTACGAGCAGTACTTC.

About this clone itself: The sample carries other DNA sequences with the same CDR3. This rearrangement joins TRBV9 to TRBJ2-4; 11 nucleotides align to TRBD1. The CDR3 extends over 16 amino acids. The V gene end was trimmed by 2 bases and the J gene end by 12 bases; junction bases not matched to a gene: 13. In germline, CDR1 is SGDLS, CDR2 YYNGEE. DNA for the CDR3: TGTGCCAGCAGCGTTTCGCCAGGACAGGGACAGGGGGATCAGTACTTC. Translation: CASSVSPGQGQGDQYF.

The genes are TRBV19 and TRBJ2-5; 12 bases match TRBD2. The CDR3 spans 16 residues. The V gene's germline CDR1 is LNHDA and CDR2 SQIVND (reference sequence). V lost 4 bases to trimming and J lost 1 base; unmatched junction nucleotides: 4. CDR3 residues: CASSKTGLAGQETQYF. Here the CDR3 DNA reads TGTGCCAGTAGTAAAACGGGACTAGCGGGCCAAGAGACCCAGTACTTC.

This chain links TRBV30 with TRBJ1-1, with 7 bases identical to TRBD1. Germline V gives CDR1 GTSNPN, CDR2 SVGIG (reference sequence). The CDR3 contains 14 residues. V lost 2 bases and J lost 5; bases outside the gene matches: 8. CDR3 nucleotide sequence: TGTGCCTGGAGTCGAACAGGGGTGGGGACTGAAGCTTTCTTT. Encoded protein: CAWSRTGVGTEAFF. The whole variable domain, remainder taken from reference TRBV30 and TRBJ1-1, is SQTIHQWPATLVQPVGSPLSLECTVEGTSNPNLYWYRQAAGRGLQLLFYSVGIGQISSEVPQNLSASRPQDRQFILSSKKLLLSDSGFYLCAWSRTGVGTEAFFGQGTRLTVV.